These T cell receptor beta chains were read from a single sample in a study of T cell responses to AZD1222 COVID-19 vaccine. The data were produced by immunoSEQ multiplex PCR, yet TCRdb's version contains in-frame clones alone and is incomplete. The sample records 150,000 to 200,000 clones, around 90% being singletons. This specimen was peripheral blood, taken on day 0 of AZD1222 vaccination. The receptors come from an adult in good health. Each CDR3 is given with its conserved first and last residue. D genes are given only for firm matches. Only part of the rows carry a size: once, few, many, or a class if the clone is expanded.

J gene: TRBJ2-3; V gene: TRBV28; D gene: TRBD2; clone size: -; CDR3 DNA: TGTGCCAGCAGTTACCAAACTAGCGGGAGCGGGGATACGCAGTATTTT; CDR3 protein: CASSYQTSGSGDTQYF
J gene: TRBJ1-6; V gene: TRBV7-6; D gene: -; clone size: -; CDR3 DNA: TGTGCCAGTTCACAGGGAGGAGGATTGGATTCACCCCTCCACTTT; CDR3 protein: CASSQGGGLDSPLHF
J gene: TRBJ2-7; V gene: TRBV9; D gene: -; clone size: -; CDR3 DNA: TGTGCCACCTCCCTGGACGTTCCACGGGACTTC; CDR3 protein: CATSLDVPRDF
J gene: TRBJ2-1; V gene: TRBV5-4; D gene: TRBD2; clone size: -; CDR3 DNA: TGTGCCAGCACCTTAGGGACTAGCGCGAACAATGAGCAGTTCTTC; CDR3 protein: CASTLGTSANNEQFF
J gene: TRBJ2-5; V gene: TRBV7-7; D gene: -; clone size: -; CDR3 DNA: TGTGCCAGCAGCCCAGGACAGCTCCAAGAGACCCAGTACTTC; CDR3 protein: CASSPGQLQETQYF
J gene: TRBJ2-7; V gene: TRBV11-2; D gene: -; clone size: once; CDR3 DNA: TGTGCCAGCAGCTTACGACAGTCCTACGAGCAGTACTTC; CDR3 protein: CASSLRQSYEQYF
J gene: TRBJ2-1; V gene: TRBV7-2; D gene: TRBD2; clone size: -; CDR3 DNA: TGTGCCAGCAGCTTAGAGCCTAGCGGGAGCTACAATGAGCAGTTCTTC; CDR3 protein: CASSLEPSGSYNEQFF
J gene: TRBJ1-4; V gene: TRBV7-9; D gene: TRBD1; clone size: -; CDR3 DNA: TGTGCCAGCAGCATGTCGCCGGGACAGGGCATTTTAGGAGAAAAACTGTTTTTT; CDR3 protein: CASSMSPGQGILGEKLFF
J gene: TRBJ2-2; V gene: TRBV2; D gene: -; clone size: few; CDR3 DNA: TGTGCCAGCAACTTTGTTGGAGGCCAGGGCTTAGGCGCCGGGGAGCTGTTTTTT; CDR3 protein: CASNFVGGQGLGAGELFF
J gene: TRBJ2-3; V gene: TRBV7-8; D gene: -; clone size: -; CDR3 DNA: TGTGCCAGCAGCTTAGTGGTGGGGGTTAGCACAGATACGCAGTATTTT; CDR3 protein: CASSLVVGVSTDTQYF